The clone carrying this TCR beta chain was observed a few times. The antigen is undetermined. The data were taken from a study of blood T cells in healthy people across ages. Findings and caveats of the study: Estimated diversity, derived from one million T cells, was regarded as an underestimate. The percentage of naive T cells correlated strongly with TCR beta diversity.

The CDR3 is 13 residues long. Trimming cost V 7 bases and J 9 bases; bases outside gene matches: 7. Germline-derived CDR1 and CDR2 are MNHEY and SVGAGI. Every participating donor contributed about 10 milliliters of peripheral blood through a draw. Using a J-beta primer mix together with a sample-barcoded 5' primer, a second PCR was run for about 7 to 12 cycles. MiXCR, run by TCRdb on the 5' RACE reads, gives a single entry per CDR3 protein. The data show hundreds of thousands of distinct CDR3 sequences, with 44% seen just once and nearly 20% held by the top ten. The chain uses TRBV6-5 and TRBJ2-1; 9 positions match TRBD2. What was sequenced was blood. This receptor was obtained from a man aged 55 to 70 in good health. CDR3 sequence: CASTKGLASEQFF. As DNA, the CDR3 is TGTGCCAGCACCAAGGGACTAGCTAGTGAGCAGTTCTTC.